This T cell receptor beta chain appears in the sequencing data of a study of identical twins (TCRdb year 2016). Concerning the study at large: To test whether fetal clonotypes persist, the study used deep sequencing on TCR alpha and beta repertoires from monozygotic twins, unrelated adults of various ages, and cord blood. Replicate twin experiments were performed at different times using different library preparation protocols to rule out contamination. Beyond this particular receptor, the publication reports: The excess sharing between twins in beta out-of-frame sequences was weaker because fewer shared sequences reduced the signal-to-noise ratio. Because the same donors could not be followed over many years, conclusions were based on cross-sectional statistical analysis. Zero-insertion analyses could be partly confounded by invariant T cells such as MAIT and iNKT, though diverse VJ usage argued against such confounding for most clonotypes. Out-of-frame TCR alpha sequences shared between twins showed an excess of low generation-probability sequences compared with coincidental sharing between unrelated individuals. Abundant cord blood beta clonotypes had fewer insertions, young adult naive repertoires showed a similar but weaker trend, and memory repertoires showed no such trend. In monozygotic twins, recombination models systematically underestimated out-of-frame TCR alpha sharing, but the models matched the sharing seen between unrelated individuals.

This clonotype was recorded a few times. The antigen it recognizes is unknown. Per-nucleotide qualities are absent, and no much larger clonotype sits a single base away. Libraries were made using 5' RACE. Reads for this sample came from an Illumina HiSeq 2000. A universal primer binding site was added through template switching, and the final cDNA carried a unique molecular identifier so that TCR cDNA molecules could be counted accurately. First-strand cDNA for TCR alpha and beta chains was synthesized from specific primers in the conserved constant-segment region. Each cDNA library was double barcoded, with a SMART-Mk sample barcode plus Illumina barcodes, to control for contamination. TruSeq adapter sequences, together with Illumina sample barcodes, were added in two successive PCR steps. TCR alpha and beta cDNA libraries were sequenced on the Illumina HiSeq platform with custom primers. As for how the authors treated the data: Raw reads were processed with MiGEC to extract unique molecular identifiers, and MiXCR was used to determine CDR3 positions. Recombination models were inferred per individual with the repgenHMM and IGoR tools using an EM algorithm. The analysis of shared clonotypes was done with the tcR package in R, with sharing normalized by the product of cloneset sizes. Out-of-frame nonproductive sequences were analyzed to study raw recombination free of thymic and clonal selection effects. TCRdb's own reprocessing of the public reads used fastp at Q25 and MiXCR and kept productive beta chains. When rows share a CDR3 protein, they turn into one entry using the most common DNA and genes. None of the V and J calls come from the authors' own analysis; TCRdb made them. The sample profile shows 400,000 to 550,000 distinct CDR3 sequences; roughly a fifth of them were found once. Of the sample, roughly 0.91% is held by the ten largest clones.

Every donor was a healthy Caucasian. The twin cohort comprised three pairs of female monozygotic twins, all aged roughly 18 to 30 years. Positive isolation kits from Invitrogen were used to isolate CD4+ and CD8+ T cell populations. Inclusive of the bounding cysteine and phenylalanine, the CDR3 is 15 residues long. Kept here is only the CDR3 DNA, which spans 45 bases and is read in frame from base 1. V loses 4 bases, J loses 3 bases, and the germline ends lie 11 bases apart. Looking up the germline V gene (reference sequence) yields CDR1 SGHKS and CDR2 YYEKEE. These data also featured in a second study, about T cells expressing NK-cell markers. In that second paper, the authors write: In sorted CD3+CD56+NKG2C+, CD3+CD56+NKG2C- and CD3+CD56-NKG2C+ T-cell subsets from several donors, TCR beta-chain repertoires were profiled. Of the eight sequenced donors, seven were found to be HCMV-seropositive and one was found to be HCMV-seronegative. To restrict sorting to alphabetaTCR-expressing T cells, an anti-gammadeltaTCR antibody was added in several experiments. In more than 5 donors, the dominant CD3+CD56+NKG2C+ clonotypes were found to rank among the top 10 CD8+ clonotypes and to make up roughly 1.0-7.0% of CD8+ T cells. Those dominant clonotypes were again the most abundant among CD3+CD56-NKG2C+ cells in a handful of donors, at about 25-65%. It remained unclear whether the expanded NKG2C-expressing T cell clones were specific for HCMV antigens. The study sequenced eight donors, all healthy volunteers chosen at random: three men and five women. To determine HCMV serostatus, a commercial ELISA kit was used to detect HCMV-specific IgG in serum. MIGEC was used to demultiplex reads and group the reads by UMI, and MiTCR was used to assemble and quantify clonotypes. To remove erroneous sequences, TCR cDNA sequences were retained only when supported by two or more reads. The tcR package was used for downstream repertoire analysis, with clonotypes matched between fractions based on CDR3 nucleotide sequence plus V segment. Antigen specificity was annotated against VDJdb with VDJmatch, allowing one amino acid substitution in CDR3.

The rearrangement combines TRBV5-5 with TRBJ2-6, with no confidently assigned D gene. This sequence was found in a woman aged 18-35 years in good health. Sequences were obtained from CD4+ T cells sorted from blood. DNA sequence: TGTGCCAGCAGCCGACCCTGGGGTGGGGCCAACGTCCTGACTTTC. Translated, it reads CASSRPWGGANVLTF.